In its sample, the clone carrying this T cell receptor beta chain was seen many times. The data stem from a study of T cells in Graves' hyperthyroidism and ophthalmopathy. The CDR3 regions of TCR beta were amplified from RNA transcripts. The study used the HTBI primer set for a first-round RT-PCR of the TCR CDR3. TCRdb reprocessed the multiplex PCR reads with MiXCR, giving one entry per CDR3 protein. The repertoire holds about 610,000 distinct CDR3 sequences, about 43% seen once, with around 8% in the top ten. Germline V gene lookup returns CDR1 SGHTA and CDR2 FQGNSA. CDR3 length: 14 amino acids. The V gene lost 3 bases and the J gene lost 0 bases, with 8 bases spanning the gap.

The specimen was peripheral blood or thyroid tissue (not recorded which). The chain has TRBV7-2 and TRBJ1-2; D is undetermined. This clonotype was sampled from a woman aged 18-30 years with Graves' hyperthyroidism. This chain's CDR3 is CASSFILSNYGYTF. CDR3 nucleotides: TGTGCCAGCAGCTTTATTCTGTCTAACTATGGCTACACCTTC.